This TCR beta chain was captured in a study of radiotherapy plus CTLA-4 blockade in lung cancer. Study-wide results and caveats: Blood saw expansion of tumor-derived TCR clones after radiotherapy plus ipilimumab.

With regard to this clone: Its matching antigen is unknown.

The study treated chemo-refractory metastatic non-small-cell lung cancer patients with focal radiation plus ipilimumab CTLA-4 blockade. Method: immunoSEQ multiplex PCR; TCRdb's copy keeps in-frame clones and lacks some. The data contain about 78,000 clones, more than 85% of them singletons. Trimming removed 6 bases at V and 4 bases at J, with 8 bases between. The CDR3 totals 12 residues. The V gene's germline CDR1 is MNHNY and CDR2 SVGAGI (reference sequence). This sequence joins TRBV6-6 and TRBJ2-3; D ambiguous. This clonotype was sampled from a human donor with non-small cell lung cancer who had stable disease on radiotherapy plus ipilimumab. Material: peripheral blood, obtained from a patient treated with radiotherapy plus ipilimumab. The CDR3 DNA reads TGTGCCAGCAGCCCCAGCTCAGATACGCAGTATTTT. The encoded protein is CASSPSSDTQYF.